Only a few counts were recorded for the clone carrying this T cell receptor (beta chain). This entry is derived from a study of human T cells and chemical hapten exposure. The sample's time point: patch test 2, 6 weeks after DPC sensitization. Treatment noted: therapeutic diphenylcyclopropenone sensitization with weekly scalp DPC. Blood sampling occurred before each patch-test application. One entry per CDR3 protein results from TCRdb running MiXCR on the RACE reads. The sample shows tens of thousands of distinct CDR3 sequences, roughly 10% of them seen only once. The CDR3 extends over 14 amino acids. Germline loops: CDR1 MGHRA, CDR2 YSYEKL. Between the trimmed V and J ends, which lost 8 bases and 0 bases, there was a span of 13 bases.

This receptor was identified in a woman between 45 and 60 years old with alopecia areata. Some clones in this sample may be carry-over from other donors' samples. The J gene is TRBJ1-1, the V gene TRBV4-1; D may be TRBD1 (6 bases). Specimen: whole blood, collected in connection with sensitization to the hapten diphenylcyclopropenone (DPC). In nucleotides, the CDR3 is TGCGCCAGCGGAGGGGGACTGTTGAACACTGAAGCTTTCTTT. This translates into CASGGGLLNTEAFF.